This passage covers 20 T cell receptor beta chains from one sample sequenced in a study of CD8 T cells in Susac syndrome. RNA, at roughly 0.45 to 1 ug, was reverse transcribed with random hexamers. Each CDR3 protein is one row after TCRdb ran MiXCR on the immunoSEQ multiplex PCR reads. The data contain about 76,000 distinct CDR3 sequences, approximately 95% of them singletons. The material sequenced was CD8+ T cells from PBMCs. The receptor source for this set is a human donor with Susac syndrome.

This sequence joins TRBV7-2 and TRBJ1-6; D gene uncertain. The CDR3 consists of 11 residues. Trimming pared 3 bases from V and 14 bases from J, leaving 8 bases between. Germline V CDR1 and CDR2: SGHTA, FQGNSA. CDR3 DNA: TGTGCCAGCAGCTTCCGGCAGTCCCTCCACTTT. It codes for CASSFRQSLHF.

This chain uses TRBV5-1 with TRBJ2-1, with 9 bases fitting TRBD2. CDR3 length equals 14 residues. Germline V gene sequence: CDR1 SGHRS, CDR2 YFSETQ. Unmatched junction bases numbered 5, after V lost 5 bases and J lost 5 bases. The CDR3 nucleotides read TGCGCCAGCAGTCCAGCGGGAGGCCACAATGAGCAGTTCTTC. Translated, it gives CASSPAGGHNEQFF.

The CDR3 DNA reads TGTGCCAGCAGTCTAGGTGGAAACATTCAGTACTTC. Its protein product is CASSLGGNIQYF. The V and J genes are TRBV6-2 or TRBV6-3 and TRBJ2-4; D gene unclear. The V end lost 5 bases, the J end lost 6 bases, and 8 bases lay between the germline ends. CDR1 MNHEY and CDR2 SVGEGT come from the germline V gene. The CDR3 has 12 amino acids.

The chain combines TRBV12-3 or TRBV12-4 with TRBJ1-5; D ambiguous. V shed 3 bases and J shed 5 bases, with 2 bases lying between them. The CDR3 runs 11 residues. The CDR3, as DNA: TGTGCCAGCAGTTTGGATCAGCCCCAGCATTTT. This encodes CASSLDQPQHF.

The genes are TRBV7-9 and TRBJ2-7; TRBD1 matches at 9 bases. Germline V gene lookup returns CDR1 SEHNR and CDR2 FQNEAQ (reference sequence). The V gene end was trimmed by 7 bases and the J gene end by 3 bases; junction bases not matched to a gene: 10. This CDR3 has 15 residues. CDR3 sequence: CASTPFGTGNYEQYF. CDR3 coding DNA: TGTGCCAGCACCCCCTTTGGGACAGGGAACTACGAGCAGTACTTC.

This sequence joins TRBV30 and TRBJ2-1, with D uncertain. Trimming pared 6 bases from V and 0 bases from J, leaving 9 bases between. Germline lookup yields CDR1 GTSNPN and CDR2 SVGIG (reference sequence). This CDR3 spans 13 amino acids. CDR3 sequence: CACYTSSYNEQFF. CDR3 bases: TGTGCCTGCTACACCAGCTCCTACAATGAGCAGTTCTTC. The entire variable domain, with the rest obtained from reference TRBV30 and TRBJ2-1, is as follows: SQTIHQWPATLVQPVGSPLSLECTVEGTSNPNLYWYRQAAGRGLQLLFYSVGIGQISSEVPQNLSASRPQDRQFILSSKKLLLSDSGFYLCACYTSSYNEQFFGPGTRLTVL.

This chain joins TRBV7-9 and TRBJ1-2; TRBD1 matches at 9 bases. The CDR3 runs 14 residues. CDR1 is SEHNR and CDR2 is FQNEAQ in the germline V gene (reference sequence). Losses at the gene ends were 4 bases for V and 7 bases for J; bases not matched to a gene: 7. The CDR3 DNA sequence: TGTGCCAGCAGCTGGGGGACAGGGCGTCCTGGCTACACCTTC. As protein: CASSWGTGRPGYTF.

The chain employs TRBV7-6 and TRBJ2-3; D gene unclear. The CDR3 runs to 18 residues. Germline CDR1 reads SGHVS; CDR2 reads FNYEAQ. Trimming stripped 0 bases from V and 2 bases from J, with 18 bases between. In DNA, the CDR3 is TGTGCCAGCAGCTTAGCGCTGAGAAGCGCCGGCCACACAGATACGCAGTATTTT. It yields the protein CASSLALRSAGHTDTQYF.

This clonotype was observed a handful of times. The chain is built from TRBV4-3 and TRBJ2-1; a weak D match, TRBD2 (5 bases). V was cut by 2 bases and J by 11 bases, with 7 bases left in between. Germline CDR1 and CDR2: LGHNA and YSLEER. The CDR3 length is 11 residues. The DNA for the CDR3 is TGCGCCAGCAGCCAATCCGGGAAGCAGTTCTTC. Its translation is CASSQSGKQFF.

The CDR3 loop reads CSASLGLAGYTAYEQYF. In nucleotides, the CDR3 is TGCAGTGCTAGTCTGGGACTAGCGGGGTACACGGCCTACGAGCAGTACTTC. The V and J genes are TRBV20-1 and TRBJ2-7; 13 bases match TRBD2. With 3 bases clipped from V and 2 bases from J, the junction kept 10 bases outside the gene matches. The length of the CDR3 is 17 residues. Germline V gene sequence: CDR1 DFQATT, CDR2 SNEGSKA (reference sequence).

The chain is built from TRBV9 and TRBJ1-3; D is unclear. The CDR3 has 17 amino acids. Germline CDR1 is SGDLS and CDR2 is YYNGEE. The V end was cut by 0 bases, the J end by 0 bases, with 13 bases between. CDR3 loop: CASSVDPGGGSGNTIYF. CDR3 nucleotides: TGTGCCAGCAGCGTAGACCCAGGCGGAGGCTCTGGAAACACCATATATTTT. Looking up the rest from reference TRBV9 and TRBJ1-3 gives the full variable domain: DSGVTQTPKHLITATGQRVTLRCSPRSGDLSVYWYQQSLDQGLQFLIQYYNGEERAKGNILERFSAQQFPDLHSELNLSSLELGDSALYFCASSVDPGGGSGNTIYFGEGSWLTVV.

The V and J genes are TRBV5-4 and TRBJ2-1; 9 nucleotides agree with TRBD1. The ends lost 5 bases at V and 3 bases at J; junction bases unmatched: 6. Per germline, CDR1 SGHNT and CDR2 YYREEE (reference sequence). This CDR3 comprises 15 residues. The CDR3 region has the DNA TGTGCCAGCAGGTCCCGGGACAGGGACTACAATGAGCAGTTCTTC. The encoded protein is CASRSRDRDYNEQFF.

This chain connects TRBV20-1 to TRBJ1-5; a possible D gene is TRBD1 (6 bases). There are 15 residues in the CDR3. V shed 0 bases and J shed 2 bases, with 11 bases lying between them. CDR1 and CDR2 (germline): DFQATT, SNEGSKA (reference sequence). CDR3 bases: TGCAGTGCTAGAGATGGTAAGGGGGGCAATCAGCCCCAGCATTTT. Translating gives CSARDGKGGNQPQHF.

This chain joins TRBV29-1 and TRBJ2-7; TRBD2 agrees at 12 bases. V dropped 6 bases and J dropped 2; count of bases not matched to a gene: 2. This CDR3 contains 13 residues. Per germline, CDR1 SQVTM and CDR2 ANQGSEA. The DNA of the CDR3 is TGCAGCGTCCGGACTAGCGGGGCCTACGAGCAGTACTTC. Translating gives CSVRTSGAYEQYF.

The chain links TRBV27 to TRBJ2-5; D might be TRBD1 or TRBD2, each matching 5 bases. This CDR3 contains 13 residues. The V and J ends lost 6 bases and 7 bases respectively, with 15 bases between them. Looked up from germline, CDR1 is MNHEY and CDR2 is SMNVEV (reference sequence). CDR3 in DNA: TGTGCCAGCAGCCCACGGGGCCGGTTGACCCAGTACTTC. This translates into CASSPRGRLTQYF.

The chain is built from TRBV18 and TRBJ2-7; D remains ambiguous. Germline V gene data show CDR1 as KGHSH and CDR2 as LQKENI. Trimming left V 2 bases short and J 2 bases short, with 7 bases between. CDR3 size: 13 residues. The CDR3 DNA follows: TGTGCCAGCTCACCAGGTGTCCCCTACGAGCAGTACTTC. It encodes CASSPGVPYEQYF.

V usage is TRBV5-1 and J usage is TRBJ1-2, with 9 bases fitting TRBD1. Germline CDR1 is SGHRS and CDR2 is YFSETQ. The ends lost 3 bases at V and 2 bases at J; junction bases unmatched: 5. The CDR3 is made up of 15 amino acids. The CDR3 sequence: CASSSGQGVNYGYTF. The CDR3 DNA reads as TGCGCCAGCAGCTCGGGACAGGGAGTAAACTATGGCTACACCTTC.

The chain joins TRBV20-1 to TRBJ1-2, with D uncertain. Germline loops: CDR1 DFQATT, CDR2 SNEGSKA (reference sequence). Trimming left V 5 bases short and J 4 bases short, with 14 bases between. This CDR3 region has 13 residues. CDR3 loop: CSAPPPRGYGYTF. The CDR3, as DNA: TGCAGTGCTCCACCCCCACGAGGCTATGGCTACACCTTC.

This chain links TRBV4-1 with TRBJ1-1; no clear D. This CDR3 has 17 residues. Germline V lookup: CDR1 MGHRA, CDR2 YSYEKL. V lost 4 bases to trimming and J lost 0 bases, with 18 bases between them. As DNA, the CDR3 is TGCGCCAGCAGCCCGGGTGTAGTTGCCACCATGAACACTGAAGCTTTCTTT. Translated: CASSPGVVATMNTEAFF.

J is TRBJ1-2 and V is TRBV7-9, with D unresolved. This CDR3 comprises 15 residues. Germline loops: CDR1 SEHNR, CDR2 FQNEAQ (reference sequence). V gave up 1 base and J gave up 5 bases, with 14 bases separating them. The CDR3 sequence is CASSLGVQRLYGYTF. The DNA of the CDR3 is TGTGCCAGCAGCTTAGGGGTACAGAGGCTATATGGCTACACCTTC.